This is a list of T cell receptor beta chains from one sample in a study of T cell responses to AZD1222 COVID-19 vaccine. Using immunoSEQ multiplex PCR, the repertoire was profiled, and TCRdb retains in-frame clones only, with some absent. The table records fewer than 130,000 clones, around 90% of them present only once. The sequenced sample was peripheral blood, obtained on day 0 of AZD1222 vaccination. These receptors all come from an adult in good health. Each CDR3 is given with its conserved first and last residue. The order of the fields is J gene, clone size, D gene, V gene, CDR3 protein, CDR3 DNA. D genes are given only for firm matches. Clone size is given for some rows only: seen once, a few or many times, or a class if the clone is expanded.

>TRBJ2-7|-|TRBD1|TRBV7-6
CASSLRQGMRNEQYF
TGTGCCAGCAGCTTAAGACAGGGGATGAGGAACGAGCAGTACTTC
>TRBJ1-4|once|-|TRBV5-6
CASSHLKGHLNEKLFF
TGTGCCAGCAGCCATCTTAAGGGACACCTGAATGAAAAACTGTTTTTT
>TRBJ2-7|once|TRBD2|TRBV27
CASSRTSGATYEQYF
TGTGCCAGCAGTCGGACTAGCGGGGCTACCTACGAGCAGTACTTC
>TRBJ2-7|-|-|TRBV3-1/TRBV3-2
CASSHLSYEQYF
TGTGCCAGCAGCCACCTCAGCTACGAGCAGTACTTC
>TRBJ2-5|once|-|TRBV12-3/TRBV12-4
CASGPGSAQYF
TGTGCCAGCGGTCCGGGGAGCGCCCAGTACTTC
>TRBJ2-2|-|-|TRBV3-1/TRBV3-2
CASRPRGAINTGELFF
TGTGCCAGCAGGCCCAGGGGGGCGATAAACACCGGGGAGCTGTTTTTT
>TRBJ2-1|-|-|TRBV14
CASSHSGLKADEQFF
TGTGCCAGCAGCCACTCAGGCCTTAAGGCGGATGAGCAGTTCTTC
>TRBJ2-7|-|-|TRBV7-9
CASSLVSNEQYF
TGTGCCAGCAGCTTAGTGAGCAACGAGCAGTACTTC
>TRBJ2-2|-|-|TRBV5-1
CASSLGPTGNTGELFF
TGCGCCAGCAGCTTAGGGCCGACAGGGAACACCGGGGAGCTGTTTTTT
>TRBJ2-7|-|-|TRBV5-1
CASSFQATISYEQYF
TGCGCCAGCAGCTTCCAGGCCACGATCTCCTACGAGCAGTACTTC
>TRBJ2-1|-|TRBD1|TRBV7-3
CASSLTSFGTGLYNEQFF
TGTGCCAGCAGCTTAACGAGTTTCGGGACAGGGTTGTACAATGAGCAGTTCTTC
>TRBJ1-1|-|-|TRBV14
CASSLGLNTEAFF
TGTGCCAGCAGCCTTGGACTCAACACTGAAGCTTTCTTT
>TRBJ1-2|once|TRBD1|TRBV6-5
CASSQGAGGYGYTF
TGTGCCAGCAGTCAGGGGGCAGGGGGGTATGGCTACACCTTC
>TRBJ2-2|-|TRBD2|TRBV7-9
CASSSGGGITGELFF
TGTGCCAGCAGCTCCGGGGGGGGCATCACCGGGGAGCTGTTTTTT
>TRBJ2-1|-|-|TRBV7-9
CASSSRGGDYNEQFF
TGTGCCAGCAGCTCGAGGGGTGGGGACTACAATGAGCAGTTCTTC
>TRBJ2-1|few|TRBD1|TRBV5-1
CASSLGPREGGQFF
TGCGCCAGCAGCTTGGGCCCTCGGGAAGGGGGCCAGTTCTTC